The text below deals with one T cell receptor (beta chain). It has no known antigen specificity. Base qualities are not provided; no much larger clone lies one nucleotide away. TCRbeta CDR3 regions were amplified from genomic DNA by means of the immunoSEQ Assay, a bias-controlled multiplex PCR. From the authors' description of their analysis: The number of nucleated cells in each sample was estimated from the amplification of reference gene primers within the assay. To quantify the absolute abundance of each unique TCRbeta CDR3 rearrangement, sequence reads were collapsed and filtered. For each sample, productive Simpson clonality was calculated as the square root of Simpson's diversity index across productive rearrangements. In TCRdb, the immuneACCESS table is reduced to in-frame sequences with V and J assigned. These tables do not hold every clone; where another copy was compared, an unresolved V gene accounts for under half, and the others remain unexplained. The V and J calls and clone size come from that table; D and trimming were worked out from the DNA. Present in this sample are 60,000 to 65,000 clones, roughly 80% of which were seen just once. Clones ranked in the top ten supply about 20% of the sample.

The data originate from a study of blood T cell repertoires in COVID-19 (dated by TCRdb to about 2020). With regard to the full study: Samples from collaborators originated in the United States, Italy and Spain and spanned both the acute and convalescent phases of COVID-19. A de-identified subject ID, COVID-19 status, age in years and sex were almost always included in the sample metadata. The prospective study material was composed of cDNA or gDNA derived from T cells, B-cell-depleted T cells, or PBMCs. Deeply sampled blood TCRbeta repertoires from subjects exposed to, actively infected with, or recovered from COVID-19 were included in the dataset. The repertoires were released in a freely available public database meant as a resource for research on the immune response to SARS-CoV-2. Where available, HLA class I and class II types were taken from metadata supplied by the sample provider and were not determined by assay-based typing. Samples came from the ongoing ImmuneRACE study (first 160 participants) plus 1,254 subjects from 6 global collaborators.

The collaborating institutions used their own protocols to collect whole blood in K2EDTA tubes. For TCRbeta analysis, collaborator samples were shipped as frozen whole blood, as isolated PBMCs, or as DNA extracted from either sample type. The paper as a whole reports these results and caveats: How much clinical and demographic metadata was included differed by source and by participant, and the metadata was provided uncurated.

This sequence was found in a man aged 55-75 years with acute or convalescent COVID-19. Sequenced input: peripheral blood.

Here the CDR3 is given as CASTFRETGYEQYF. In nucleotides, the sequence is TGCGCCAGCACCTTCCGGGAAACGGGCTACGAGCAGTACTTC. The chain uses TRBV5-1 and TRBJ2-7; a tentative D match to TRBD2 spans 5 bases. As encoded in the germline V gene, CDR1 is SGHRS while CDR2 is YFSETQ. Reading from cysteine to phenylalanine, the CDR3 counts 14 amino acids. The CDR3 DNA has 42 bases and is translated from base 1. V loses 6 bases, J loses 3 bases, and the germline ends lie 16 bases apart. Reference TRBV5-1 and TRBJ2-7 genes cover what lies past the CDR3, so the full variable domain is KAGVTQTPRYLIKTRGQQVTLSCSPISGHRSVSWYQQTPGQGLQFLFEYFSETQRNKGNFPGRFSGRQFSNSRSEMNVSTLELGDSALYLCASTFRETGYEQYFGPGTRLTVT.